The TCR beta chain described here comes from a study of blood T cell repertoires in COVID-19 (TCRdb year 2020). Regarding the study in general: Samples covering the acute and convalescent phases of COVID-19 were provided by collaborators in the United States, Italy and Spain. Samples were obtained from the ongoing ImmuneRACE study (first 160 participants) and from approximately 1,200 subjects provided by 6 global collaborators. Nearly every sample came with metadata listing a de-identified subject ID, COVID-19 status, age in years and sex. The prospective study material was composed of cDNA or gDNA derived from T cells, B-cell-depleted T cells, or PBMCs. Where available, HLA class I and class II types were taken from metadata supplied by the sample provider and were not determined by assay-based typing. A freely available public database, intended as a resource for researchers studying the immune response to SARS-CoV-2, is where the repertoires were released. Deeply sampled blood TCRbeta repertoires from subjects exposed to, actively infected with, or recovered from COVID-19 were included in the dataset.

The CDR3 has 14 amino acids, counting the end cysteine and phenylalanine. The retained sequence is limited to the CDR3, 42 bases, with the frame set at the first base. The germline V gene (reference sequence) sets CDR1 to SGHKS and CDR2 to YYEKEE. V is pared back by 1 base and J by 3 bases, with 10 bases lying between the germline termini. TCRbeta CDR3 regions were amplified from genomic DNA by means of the immunoSEQ Assay, a bias-controlled multiplex PCR. As for the original processing: Within the assay, amplification of reference gene primers was used to estimate how many nucleated cells each sample contained. To quantify the absolute abundance of each unique TCRbeta CDR3 rearrangement, sequence reads were collapsed and filtered. For each sample, productive Simpson clonality was calculated as the square root of Simpson's diversity index over productive rearrangements. The source is immuneACCESS, and TCRdb retained only in-frame sequences with V and J called. Part of the clones is not carried over; for the studies checked, unresolved V genes explain less than half of this, and the remainder is unexplained. V, J and clone size were drawn from that table, and D and trimming were deduced from the DNA. The sample has hundreds of thousands of clones on record, 88% of them singletons. 3% of the sample is taken by the ten largest.

Study-wide findings and limitations: The amount of clinical and demographic metadata varied by source and participant and was provided uncurated.

Points on this clone: Its antigen remains undetermined. Base qualities were left out, and no much larger clone turns up one base away.

Participants in the prospective study were aged 18 to 89 years, lived in some 24 United States geographic areas, and enrolled through a virtual design. In the prospective study, cohorts were assigned on the basis of participant-reported clinical history obtained from a screening survey and a study questionnaire. Recovered participants in ImmuneRACE Cohort 3 were defined by two consecutive negative NP/OP PCR tests, clearance by a healthcare professional, or resolution of symptoms. In the prospective study, whole blood, serum and a nasopharyngeal or oropharyngeal swab were collected from each participant by mobile phlebotomists. Participants in the prospective study had the option to provide additional blood draws and questionnaires over a roughly 2-month period. Blood samples from the prospective study were shipped frozen or at room temperature prior to DNA extraction.

The sample consisted of PBMCs or T cells enriched from blood (not recorded which). This sequence uses TRBV5-5 and TRBJ1-2; matching of 5 bases hints at TRBD1 as the D gene. This TCR was sampled from a woman in her forties or fifties who had recovered from COVID-19. The DNA sequence is TGTGCCAGCAGCTTGAACAGGCATGACTATGGCTACACCTTC. Translated, this is CASSLNRHDYGYTF.